Each of the 18 T cell receptor beta chains below was sequenced from the same sample in a study of T-cell reconstitution after alpha-beta-depleted transplantation in children. During its preparation, the TCRbeta library received unique molecular identifiers. TCRdb itself ran the PCR reads through MiXCR, one entry per CDR3 protein. The table has more than 120,000 distinct CDR3 sequences, 7.5% to 9% seen once. The source material was PBMCs, mostly from graft donor cells, sampled 180 days after TCRalphabeta/CD19-depleted stem cell transplant. The receptors originated from a female patient younger than 10 who had a stem cell transplant for congenital amegakaryocytic thrombocytopenia, so the T cells may come from the graft donor.

This clonotype was detected a few times. The chain uses TRBV27 and TRBJ2-7; possibly TRBD2 for D (5 bases). V lost 2 bases, J lost 4 bases, and 12 bases lay in between. Germline CDR1 MNHEY, CDR2 SMNVEV (reference sequence). The CDR3 spans 14 residues. Here the CDR3 reads CASSLDYPTYEQYF. CDR3 nucleotides: TGTGCCAGCAGTTTAGACTACCCCACTTACGAGCAGTACTTC.

This clonotype has a count of ten or more. The V gene is TRBV12-3 or TRBV12-4, the J gene TRBJ1-5; D might be TRBD1 (6 bases). V lost 4 bases, J lost 0 bases, and 16 bases lay in between. This CDR3 comprises 17 residues. This CDR3 reads CASSSGWGAYSNQPQHF. Here the CDR3 DNA reads TGTGCCAGCAGTTCCGGGTGGGGGGCTTATAGCAATCAGCCCCAGCATTTT.

The CDR3 protein is CASPPNDRMGVSNQPQHF. The CDR3, as DNA: TGTGCCAGCCCCCCAAACGACAGGATGGGGGTAAGCAATCAGCCCCAGCATTTT. The chain couples TRBV3-1 to TRBJ1-5; possible D gene TRBD1, 6 bases. Germline loops: CDR1 LGHDT, CDR2 YNNKEL (reference sequence). Trimming stripped 8 bases from V and 1 base from J, with 24 bases between. CDR3 length equals 18 residues.

There are many counts of this clonotype. CDR3 coding DNA: TGTGCCAGCAGCCGTACCTGGACTAGCGGGAAGCCAGATACGCAGTATTTT. Protein product: CASSRTWTSGKPDTQYF. This chain joins TRBV6-5 and TRBJ2-3; 12 nucleotides align to TRBD2. Trimming cost V 6 bases and J 4 bases; bases outside gene matches: 11. CDR1 is MNHEY and CDR2 is SVGAGI in the germline V gene. There are 17 residues in the CDR3.

This clonotype was recorded at least ten times. The CDR3 spells CASSHPLPGQGSDYGYTF. CDR3 nucleotides: TGTGCCAGCAGCCACCCGCTTCCGGGACAGGGTTCTGACTATGGCTACACCTTC. The chain employs TRBV11-2 and TRBJ1-2; 9 positions agree with TRBD1. After removal of 5 bases from V and 3 bases from J, the junction contained 16 bases not matched to a gene. The CDR3 has 18 residues. Germline V gives CDR1 SGHAT, CDR2 FQNNGV.

This clonotype was found many times. The V call is TRBV24-1, the J call TRBJ2-2; 7 nucleotides line up with TRBD2. The CDR3 extends over 16 amino acids. Unmatched junction bases numbered 6, after V lost 5 bases and J lost 1 base. Germline loops: CDR1 KGHDR, CDR2 SFDVKD. The CDR3 DNA sequence: TGTGCCACCAGTGCCGCGACTAGCATGAACACCGGGGAGCTGTTTTTT. The encoded protein is CATSAATSMNTGELFF.

This chain connects TRBV5-1 to TRBJ2-1; 15 bases line up with TRBD2. The germline gives CDR1 SGHRS, CDR2 YFSETQ. The CDR3 is 15 residues long. V shed 5 bases, J shed 6 bases, and the junction held 3 bases outside the gene matches. The CDR3 protein is CASRPGLAGGNEQFF. In nucleotides, the CDR3 is TGCGCCAGCAGGCCGGGACTAGCGGGAGGCAATGAGCAGTTCTTC.

In this sample, this clonotype turned up many times. The J gene is TRBJ1-6, the V gene TRBV10-3; D ambiguous. The CDR3 has 14 residues. The V and J ends lost 7 bases and 1 base respectively, with 8 bases between them. Per the germline V gene, CDR1 is ENHRY and CDR2 is SYGVKD. Written as DNA, the CDR3 is TGTGCCATCAAAACGTCGTCCTATAATTCACCCCTCCACTTT. Translation: CAIKTSSYNSPLHF.

This clonotype was seen a handful of times. The chain carries TRBV7-8 and TRBJ2-1; 12 nucleotides line up with TRBD2. V dropped 5 bases and J dropped 8; count of bases not matched to a gene: 10. Germline CDR1 is SGHVS and CDR2 is FQNEAQ. The CDR3 has 16 residues. CDR3 residues: CASSPGLSSGRDEQFF. CDR3 DNA: TGTGCCAGCAGCCCAGGGTTGTCTAGCGGGAGGGATGAGCAGTTCTTC.

The chain is built from TRBV20-1 and TRBJ1-1; 7 bases are a match to TRBD1. The germline CDR1 and CDR2 sequences are DFQATT and SNEGSKA (reference sequence). The CDR3 contains 13 residues. Germline trimming cut 5 bases from V and 5 bases from J; bases unmatched to any gene: 8. This CDR3 reads CSAYGQEKTEAFF. The CDR3 DNA is TGCAGTGCTTACGGACAGGAGAAGACTGAAGCTTTCTTT.

About this clonotype: A much larger clone sits a single nucleotide away, making a read error possible. The chain employs TRBV15 and TRBJ2-4; maybe TRBD2 (5 bases). Germline assignment: CDR1 LNHNV and CDR2 YYDKDF (reference sequence). The CDR3 extends over 17 amino acids. The CDR3: CATSRDRSPGRLNSQYF. For the CDR3, the DNA is TGTGCCACCAGCAGAGATCGGTCTCCCGGACGACTAAACAGTCAGTACTTC.

The gene calls are TRBV29-1 and TRBJ1-2; tentatively, D is TRBD1 (5 bases). The germline V and J ends were trimmed by 7 bases and 4 bases, with 10 bases remaining between them. CDR3 length: 11 residues. CDR1 and CDR2 (germline): SQVTM, ANQGSEA. CDR3 loop: CSGEGTYGYTF. DNA for the CDR3: TGCAGCGGAGAAGGGACCTATGGCTACACCTTC.

The table lists this clonotype with many counts. This chain joins TRBV20-1 and TRBJ1-2; 8 nucleotides line up with TRBD1. The V gene end was trimmed by 3 bases and the J gene end by 0 bases; junction bases not matched to a gene: 6. The CDR3 has 15 residues. The germline CDR1 and CDR2 sequences are DFQATT and SNEGSKA (reference sequence). CDR3 amino acids: CSASRQGLANYGYTF. The CDR3 DNA is TGCAGTGCTAGCCGACAGGGGTTAGCTAACTATGGCTACACCTTC.

This clonotype was recorded at least ten times. J is TRBJ2-3 and V is TRBV12-3 or TRBV12-4; TRBD2 is a possible D gene (5 bases). Trimming pared 3 bases from V and 2 bases from J, leaving 9 bases between. The CDR3 is 14 amino acids. CDR3 amino acids: CASSFLGDTDTQYF. CDR3 nucleotides: TGTGCCAGCAGTTTTCTCGGGGACACAGATACGCAGTATTTT.

The chain couples TRBV12-3 or TRBV12-4 to TRBJ1-1; D is undetermined. The CDR3 totals 13 residues. The V end lost 5 bases, the J end lost 1 base, and 8 bases lay between the germline ends. This CDR3 is CASSARGNTEAFF. The CDR3 DNA sequence: TGTGCCAGCAGTGCCCGGGGGAACACTGAAGCTTTCTTT.

This clonotype appeared many times. V usage is TRBV20-1 and J usage is TRBJ2-7; D may be TRBD1 (6 bases). The CDR3 consists of 12 residues. V was clipped by 3 bases and J by 3 bases, with 9 bases between them. Germline V gives CDR1 DFQATT, CDR2 SNEGSKA (reference sequence). The CDR3 DNA reads as TGCAGTGCTAGGGACAGTATCTACGAGCAGTACTTC. Residues: CSARDSIYEQYF.

In this sample, this clonotype turned up a few times. DNA of the CDR3: TGTGCCAGCAGCCCTACGACCGAACCAAACTATGGCTACACCTTC. Amino acids: CASSPTTEPNYGYTF. The genes are TRBV11-2 and TRBJ1-2; no firm D call. Germline lookup yields CDR1 SGHAT and CDR2 FQNNGV. The V end lost 5 bases, the J end lost 2 bases, and 15 bases lay between the germline ends. This CDR3 has 15 residues.

This chain links TRBV2 with TRBJ2-2; D gene unclear. V shed 2 bases and J shed 6 bases, with 4 bases lying between them. CDR1 is SNHLY, CDR2 FYNNEI, per germline. The CDR3 is made up of 12 amino acids. The CDR3 loop reads CASSESAGELFF. The CDR3 DNA is TGTGCCAGCAGTGAAAGTGCCGGGGAGCTGTTTTTT. Together with reference TRBV2 and TRBJ2-2, the CDR3 gives the full variable domain: EPEVTQTPSHQVTQMGQEVILRCVPISNHLYFYWYRQILGQKVEFLVSFYNNEISEKSEIFDDQFSVERPDGSNFTLKIRSTKLEDSAMYFCASSESAGELFFGEGSRLTVL.